This TCR beta chain came from a study of cytomegalovirus exposure and HLA in healthy donors. The PCR contained 60 Vbeta and 13 Jbeta primers. TCRdb's copy holds only in-frame clones and misses some; the assay was immunoSEQ multiplex PCR. The sample contains about 160,000 clones, around 74% of which appear only once. This clone was recorded a few times. Antigen unknown. Points from the study as a whole: Later work associated over 15,000 TCR beta sequences with HLA alleles at 0.05 false discovery rate. A later analysis appeared to link common viral pathogens to several of the most significant clusters. Rare TCR sequences predominated, though certain public TCRs were found in many donors. The authors later found most CMV-associated TCR beta chains appeared HLA-restricted.

The CDR3 has 13 amino acids. Trimming left V 3 bases short and J 0 bases short, with 9 bases between. Per the germline V gene, CDR1 is SQVTM and CDR2 is ANQGSEA. This sequence was found in a female donor in good health and CMV-seronegative. This chain links TRBV29-1 with TRBJ2-7, with D unresolved. The material sequenced was PBMCs. CDR3 sequence (DNA): TGCAGCGTTGAGCAGGCGAGCTCCTACGAGCAGTACTTC. Translated: CSVEQASSYEQYF.